This is a list of T cell receptor beta chains from one sample in a study of early T cells in non-severe SARS-CoV-2 infection. One entry per CDR3 protein results from TCRdb running MiXCR on the 5' RACE reads. The sample holds about 33,000 distinct CDR3 sequences; more than 5% are singletons and the top ten take 13% to 15%. Sequences were obtained from whole blood. The receptors come from an adult who was a healthcare worker with PCR-confirmed SARS-CoV-2 infection or an uninfected control (not recorded which). CDR3s include the opening cysteine and the closing phenylalanine or tryptophan. Each record gives: J gene, D gene, clone size, V gene, CDR3 protein, CDR3 DNA. D genes are given only for firm matches. The size entry is marked missing in some rows and otherwise reads once, few, many or a size class.

j_gene: TRBJ1-5
d_gene: NA
abundance: NA
v_gene: TRBV20-1
CDR3aa: CSAWTVVEGPQHF
CDR3nt: TGCAGTGCATGGACGGTCGTAGAAGGGCCCCAGCATTTT

j_gene: TRBJ2-3
d_gene: TRBD2
abundance: many
v_gene: TRBV2
CDR3aa: CASNGLARTDTQYF
CDR3nt: TGTGCCAGCAACGGACTAGCGCGCACAGATACGCAGTATTTT

j_gene: TRBJ2-3
d_gene: NA
abundance: many
v_gene: TRBV7-2
CDR3aa: CASSFGAGRTDTQYF
CDR3nt: TGTGCCAGCAGCTTTGGGGCAGGGCGCACAGATACGCAGTATTTT

j_gene: TRBJ2-2
d_gene: TRBD1
abundance: many
v_gene: TRBV11-3
CDR3aa: CASSPRRDSDTGELFF
CDR3nt: TGTGCCAGCAGCCCCCGACGGGACAGCGACACCGGGGAGCTGTTTTTT

j_gene: TRBJ1-6
d_gene: TRBD1
abundance: few
v_gene: TRBV9
CDR3aa: CASSSRTGVNSPLHF
CDR3nt: TGTGCCAGCAGCTCGAGGACAGGGGTAAATTCACCCCTCCACTTT

j_gene: TRBJ1-1
d_gene: NA
abundance: many
v_gene: TRBV7-2
CDR3aa: CASSLTANVMNTEAFF
CDR3nt: TGTGCCAGCAGCTTGACAGCCAACGTTATGAACACTGAAGCTTTCTTT

j_gene: TRBJ1-6
d_gene: NA
abundance: NA
v_gene: TRBV12-3/TRBV12-4
CDR3aa: CASSFAGDSPLHF
CDR3nt: TGTGCCAGCAGTTTCGCAGGTGATTCACCCCTCCACTTT

j_gene: TRBJ1-2
d_gene: NA
abundance: NA
v_gene: TRBV19
CDR3aa: CASSINGEEYGYTF
CDR3nt: TGTGCCAGTAGTATCAACGGGGAAGAGTATGGCTACACCTTC

j_gene: TRBJ1-2
d_gene: NA
abundance: many
v_gene: TRBV10-3
CDR3aa: CAISESSGTIKDYGYTF
CDR3nt: TGTGCCATCAGTGAGTCGAGTGGGACAATAAAGGACTATGGCTACACCTTC

j_gene: TRBJ1-5
d_gene: TRBD1
abundance: many
v_gene: TRBV5-1
CDR3aa: CASSSGQGKNQPQHF
CDR3nt: TGCGCCAGCAGCTCGGGACAGGGAAAGAATCAGCCCCAGCATTTT

j_gene: TRBJ2-7
d_gene: NA
abundance: NA
v_gene: TRBV29-1
CDR3aa: CSVDPGGSSYEQYF
CDR3nt: TGCAGCGTTGATCCGGGGGGCAGCTCCTACGAGCAGTACTTC

j_gene: TRBJ2-2
d_gene: NA
abundance: many
v_gene: TRBV6-4
CDR3aa: CASSDTPVGFGNTGELFF
CDR3nt: TGTGCCAGCAGTGACACCCCGGTAGGGTTCGGGAACACCGGGGAGCTGTTTTTT

j_gene: TRBJ2-5
d_gene: NA
abundance: many
v_gene: TRBV3-1
CDR3aa: CASSQGASLQETQYF
CDR3nt: TGTGCCAGCAGCCAAGGAGCCAGCCTCCAAGAGACCCAGTACTTC

j_gene: TRBJ2-5
d_gene: TRBD2
abundance: NA
v_gene: TRBV5-1
CDR3aa: CASSLATSGAQETQYF
CDR3nt: TGCGCCAGCAGCTTGGCGACTAGCGGGGCACAAGAGACCCAGTACTTC

j_gene: TRBJ1-6
d_gene: NA
abundance: many
v_gene: TRBV6-1
CDR3aa: CASWGRGSPLHF
CDR3nt: TGTGCCAGCTGGGGGAGGGGATCACCCCTCCACTTT

j_gene: TRBJ1-2
d_gene: NA
abundance: many
v_gene: TRBV7-6
CDR3aa: CASSSPGRDRNGYTF
CDR3nt: TGTGCCAGCAGCTCCCCCGGGCGGGACCGGAATGGCTACACCTTC